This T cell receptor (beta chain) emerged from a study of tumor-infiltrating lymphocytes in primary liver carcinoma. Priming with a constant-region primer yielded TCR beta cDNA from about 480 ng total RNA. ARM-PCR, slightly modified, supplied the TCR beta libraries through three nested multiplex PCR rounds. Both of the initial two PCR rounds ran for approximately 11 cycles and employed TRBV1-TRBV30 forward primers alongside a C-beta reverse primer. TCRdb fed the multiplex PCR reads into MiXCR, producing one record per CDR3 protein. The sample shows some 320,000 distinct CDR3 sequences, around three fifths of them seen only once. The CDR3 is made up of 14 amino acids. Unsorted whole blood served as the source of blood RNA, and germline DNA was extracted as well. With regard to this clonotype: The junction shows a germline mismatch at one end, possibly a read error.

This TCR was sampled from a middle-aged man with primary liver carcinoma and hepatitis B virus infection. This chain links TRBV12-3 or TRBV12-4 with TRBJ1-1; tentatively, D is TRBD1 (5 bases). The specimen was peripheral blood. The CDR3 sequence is CDSSFADRYTEAFF. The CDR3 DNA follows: TGTGACAGCAGTTTTGCCGACAGATACACTGAAGCTTTCTTT.